This T cell receptor beta chain was retrieved from a study of identifying expanded T cells in peripheral blood. The germline CDR1 and CDR2 sequences are MDHEN and SYDVKM. With 3 bases clipped from V and 2 bases from J, the junction kept 3 bases outside the gene matches. The CDR3 consists of 14 residues. Sequenced by immunoSEQ multiplex PCR; TCRdb stores in-frame clones only, minus some. The table has about 52,000 clones, 82% seen once. The TCR sequence derives from a person aged 18-70 years in good health. The sequenced sample was blood. The V call is TRBV28, the J call TRBJ2-7, with TRBD1 identical over 8 bases. The CDR3 nucleotides are TGTGCCAGCAGTTTGACAGGGGTCGCCTACGAGCAGTACTTC. Translation: CASSLTGVAYEQYF.